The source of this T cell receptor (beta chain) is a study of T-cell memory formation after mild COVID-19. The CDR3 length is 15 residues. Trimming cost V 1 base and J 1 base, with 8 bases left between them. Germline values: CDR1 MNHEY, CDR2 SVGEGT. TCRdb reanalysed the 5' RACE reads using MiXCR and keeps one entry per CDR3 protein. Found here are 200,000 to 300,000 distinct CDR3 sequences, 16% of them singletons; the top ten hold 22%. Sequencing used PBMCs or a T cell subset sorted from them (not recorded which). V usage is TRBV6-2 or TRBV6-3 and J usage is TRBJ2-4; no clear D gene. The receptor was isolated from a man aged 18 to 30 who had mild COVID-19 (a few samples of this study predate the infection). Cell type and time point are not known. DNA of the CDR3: TGTGCCAGCAGTTACTTGTCCTCGGCCAAAAACATTCAGTACTTC. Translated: CASSYLSSAKNIQYF.